The present T cell receptor beta chain was sequenced within a study of regulatory T cells in long-lasting Graves disease (dated by TCRdb to the early 2020s). Regarding the complete study: Antithyroid drugs had been taken for less than 3 months by newly diagnosed Graves' disease patients. Persistent Graves' disease patients were compared with newly diagnosed Graves' disease patients by peripheral blood TCR sequencing and RNA sequencing. The study took place in China and was registered as a clinical trial. A total of about 33 samples were covered by TCR sequencing, comprising around 13 persistent and approximately 20 newly diagnosed Graves' disease patients. What the work shows at the level of the full study, not this receptor alone: Persistent patients shared more public clonotypes among themselves (around 2,500) than newly diagnosed patients did (approximately 970). The authors acknowledged the small sample size as a limitation that may reduce accuracy. Only peripheral blood was studied, because thyroid tissue, the primary lesion, was inaccessible. Sequencing and analysis were restricted to the TCR beta chain. Persistent disease showed preferential use of TRBV28, TRBJ1-2 and TRBJ2-5, whereas newly diagnosed disease favored TRBV20-1 and TRBJ2-1. Persistent Graves' disease patients showed lower TCR Shannon entropy and fewer highly expanded clones than newly diagnosed patients, suggesting clonal expansion.

The time point label, read with the paper, signifies: newly diagnosed GD, antithyroid drugs for less than 3 months. RNA was extracted from PBMCs in TRIzol for both TCR sequencing and RNA sequencing. The diagnosis of Graves' disease followed American Thyroid Association guidelines. Patients for the study were recruited at an endocrinology department in Xi'an, China. Each patient gave around 9.2 milliliters of peripheral blood, collected in an EDTA anticoagulant tube. PBMCs were isolated by Ficoll Paque Plus density gradient separation without further T cell sorting. RNA quality was checked with an Agilent 2100 Bioanalyzer and agarose gel, and concentration with a NanoDrop 2000. Germline trimming amounts to 8 bases on V and 6 bases on J, with 4 as the count of junction bases outside the gene matches. From a lookup of the germline V gene, CDR1 and CDR2 are SNHLY and FYNNEI. Inclusive of the bounding cysteine and phenylalanine, the CDR3 is 11 residues long. Here the CDR3 DNA is all that survives: 33 bases in frame from base 1.

This clonotype was recorded many times. Its antigen target is currently unknown. Per-nucleotide qualities are absent, and no much larger clonotype sits a single base away. To prepare the library, multiplex PCR was applied. Instrument used: Illumina HiSeq 4000. CDR3 regions were amplified by Arm-PCR with iRepertoire HTBI primers to construct TCR beta libraries. Gel purification was performed on PCR products prior to sequencing. The authors processed their data as follows. Gene usage analysis of CDR3 amino acid clonotypes used the roughly 60 TRBV and more than 13 TRBJ segments found across samples. COPE and FqMerger were used to merge the filtered high-quality paired reads into contigs. BLAST was used to align contigs to IMGT TRBV, TRBD and TRBJ reference genes, and CDR3 was defined according to IMGT. Any clonotype with a frequency above 0.1% was classified as a highly expanded clone. Shannon entropy was used to measure repertoire diversity, and the Gini coefficient was used to measure V-J evenness. Public clonotypes were defined as clonotypes shared by more than one individual. TCRdb reprocessing: public reads trimmed at Q25 with fastp, clones called with MiXCR, in-frame beta chains kept. Every entry covers one CDR3 protein and lists the most common genes and DNA from its rows. These V and J calls rely on TCRdb rather than the paper's analysis. This sample is represented by 420,000 or so distinct CDR3 sequences; about a sixth of them were singletons. The ten largest make up about 25% of the sample.

These same data were also listed under a study on T cells in Graves' hyperthyroidism and ophthalmopathy. The second study reports: Stable Graves' hyperthyroidism was defined as no progression to ophthalmopathy during 18 months of follow-up. Hyperthyroidism patients were newly diagnosed, had a disease duration of under 2 months, and were aged 18 to 65 years. Patients with uncontrolled infections, other autoimmune diseases, pregnancy or lactation were excluded. Diagnoses were established on the basis of clinical symptoms, serum thyroxine and TRAb, thyroid ultrasound, and orbital computed tomography. For the first round of RT-PCR on the TCR CDR3, the HTBI primer set was used together with the Qiagen OneStep RT-PCR kit. Most expanded thyroid clonotypes (frequency above 0.001) were also found in blood, which suggests that blood repertoires may mirror thyroid immune responses. A model built on a 13 V-J signature distinguished ophthalmopathy from stable hyperthyroidism, reaching about 89% sensitivity and about 81% specificity in cross-validation and 80%/75% in testing. In validation, the model predicted progression to ophthalmopathy with around 71% sensitivity and less than 75% specificity, a median of about 6.7 months before onset. To identify TCR V-J signatures that set the groups apart, the researchers used a discovery cohort of more than 95 patients, made up of 40 to 45 with Graves' ophthalmopathy and some 58 with stable Graves' hyperthyroidism. Prospective prediction of ophthalmopathy was tested in an independent validation cohort consisting of some 18 hyperthyroidism patients and around 17 patients who later progressed to ophthalmopathy. The 100 or so discovery patients were divided at random into training and test sets in a 7:3 ratio. In addition, the study compared T-cell repertoires in thyroid tissue and in blood from about 6 Graves' hyperthyroidism patients. Once sampling was done, hyperthyroidism patients were given methimazole at a starting dose of 30 mg daily, whereas ophthalmopathy patients were given high-dose intravenous methylprednisolone. Libraries were constructed in a second round of multiplex PCR, after which size selection and purification were performed. Sequencing of the libraries was done on an Illumina HiSeq2000 using paired-end 100 bp reads. SOAPnuke was used to process the raw data, with reads discarded if the reads contained adapters or uncalled bases, had a mean Phred below 15, or lacked an exact constant-primer or identifier match. High-quality paired reads were merged using COPE v1.2.5, and each unique nucleotide sequence was defined as a clonotype. MiTCR v1.1 was used to align clonotypes to the IMGT TRBV, TRBD and TRBJ reference segments. The analysis was restricted to V-J combinations with a frequency above 0.0001, which together covered 99% to 99.2% of the repertoires. The TCS score was defined as the ratio of F50 (clonal expansion) to E x V (chaos), calculated using BLOSUM62-based TCRdist between CDR3 peptides within each V-J. Welch's t-statistics and random forest reduced approximately 520 V-J features to 10 to 15, which were used in a naive Bayes classifier (R e1071). No statistical method was used to set the sample size in advance, and investigators knew the group allocation. TCR Vbeta CDR3 sequencing of 120 to 150 peripheral blood samples (over 40 ophthalmopathy, 75 to 85 hyperthyroidism and roughly 17 progressor patients) is reported in the paper.

The specimen was peripheral blood mononuclear cells (PBMCs), collected at new diagnosis, from a patient treated with antithyroid drugs. This receptor was identified in a woman between 18 and 30 years old with Graves disease. Donor details come from another sample of the same person, matched by shared clones. The rearranged chain carries TRBV2 and TRBJ2-7; TRBD1 agrees with 7 junctional bases. The CDR3 region: CASHRGGEQYF. The bases are TGTGCCAGCCACAGGGGTGGCGAGCAGTACTTC.